Listed below are T cell receptor beta chains from one sample, sequenced in a study of OX40 agonist ivuxolimab in advanced cancers. Assay used: immunoSEQ multiplex PCR; TCRdb lists only in-frame clones, some missing. The profile shows more than 40,000 clones, more than 75% of them singletons. Source: CD4+ or CD8+ T cells sorted from blood, taken in a trial of the OX40 agonist ivuxolimab. These receptors were collected from an adult with an advanced solid tumor such as melanoma, head and neck, liver or kidney cancer. The CDR3 runs from the conserved cysteine through the conserved F or W.

v_call cdr3_aa
TRBV9 CASSVGSEQREQYF
TRBV27 CASRRGGPLAKNIQYF
TRBV9 CASSVDFGGVGGFAYGYTF
TRBV6-5 CASSYNGRGETQYF
TRBV29-1 CSVPNGGVTGELFF
TRBV7-6 CASSLGVAGASTDTQYF
TRBV6-1 CASDQFMTSGNEQFF
TRBV21-1 CASSKQVNQPQHF
TRBV19 CASSAGVIYEQYF
TRBV7-2 CASSRRAGGDGSKNIQYF
TRBV18 CASSPSPGYGYTF